This TCR beta chain was retrieved from a study of metastatic and nonmetastatic thyroid tumors. This clone was seen at least ten times. TCRdb re-analyzed the PCR reads through MiXCR. The sample has 75,000 to 100,000 clones; roughly 13% are singletons. Thyroid surgery was performed in patients who had received no treatment beforehand. The sequence was obtained from a female donor with papillary thyroid cancer or a benign thyroid nodule (not recorded which). Some clones in this sample may be carry-over from other donors' samples. Sequencing was carried out using blood.

CDR3 region: CAWRGRGYTF. The CDR3 DNA follows: TGTGCCTGGAGAGGCCGAGGCTACACCTTC. The V gene is TRBV30, the J gene TRBJ1-2; no reliable D call. Deletions cut 3 bases from V and 8 bases from J, with 7 bases between. Germline CDR1 GTSNPN, CDR2 SVGIG (reference sequence). The CDR3 is made up of 10 amino acids.